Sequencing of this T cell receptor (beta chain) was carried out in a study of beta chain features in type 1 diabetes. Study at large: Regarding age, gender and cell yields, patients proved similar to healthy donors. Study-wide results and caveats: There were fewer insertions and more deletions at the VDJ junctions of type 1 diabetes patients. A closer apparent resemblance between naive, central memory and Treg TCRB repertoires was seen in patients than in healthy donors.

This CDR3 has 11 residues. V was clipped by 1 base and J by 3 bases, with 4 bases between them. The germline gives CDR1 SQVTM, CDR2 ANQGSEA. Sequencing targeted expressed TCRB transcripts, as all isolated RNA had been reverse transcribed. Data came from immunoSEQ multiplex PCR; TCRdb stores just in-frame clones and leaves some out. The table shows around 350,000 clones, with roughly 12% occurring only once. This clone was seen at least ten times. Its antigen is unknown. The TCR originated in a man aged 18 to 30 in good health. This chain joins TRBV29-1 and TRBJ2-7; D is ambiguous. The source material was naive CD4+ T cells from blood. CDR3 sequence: CSVEANYEQYF. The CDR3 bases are TGCAGCGTTGAAGCCAACTACGAGCAGTACTTC.